The rows below give T cell receptor beta chains drawn from one sample of a study of CD8+ T cells in alopecia areata. Data came from immunoSEQ multiplex PCR; TCRdb stores just in-frame clones and leaves some out. The sample shows 15,000 to 16,000 clones, 45% to 65% of them seen only once. The specimen was skin. Source of these receptors: a human donor with alopecia areata. CDR3s include the opening cysteine and the closing phenylalanine or tryptophan. Each record gives: CDR3 length, J gene, D gene, clone size, V gene, CDR3 DNA, CDR3 protein. D genes are given only for firm matches. Clone size is stated in some rows and not others, as once, few, many or a class when expanded.

>15|TRBJ1-1|.|once|TRBV4-2
TGTGCCAGCAGCCAAGCCCGTTGGGAGAACACTGAAGCTTTCTTT
CASSQARWENTEAFF
>16|TRBJ2-1|.|once|TRBV28
TGTGCCAGCAGTTTCCTCTCCATGCGCTCCTACAATGAGCAGTTCTTC
CASSFLSMRSYNEQFF
>14|TRBJ2-1|.|.|TRBV28
TGTGCCAGCAGTTTTATTCCTCAGGGTACTGAGCAGTTCTTC
CASSFIPQGTEQFF
>13|TRBJ2-3|.|few|TRBV28
TGTGCCAGCAGTGCCCGTTACACAGATACGCAGTATTTT
CASSARYTDTQYF
>16|TRBJ2-3|.|.|TRBV10-1
TGCGCCAGCCCACATCCCGGGAAGATAAGCACAGATACGCAGTATTTT
CASPHPGKISTDTQYF
>12|TRBJ1-3|.|few|TRBV6-6
TGTGCCAGTACGATTTCTGGAAACACCATATATTTT
CASTISGNTIYF
>12|TRBJ2-7|.|.|TRBV19
TGTGCCAGTAGTCTGGGCTCCTACGAGCAGTACTTC
CASSLGSYEQYF
>16|TRBJ2-4|.|few|TRBV4-1
TGCGCCAGCAGCCAAGTCACAGGACTAGCCAAAAACATTCAGTACTTC
CASSQVTGLAKNIQYF
>15|TRBJ2-3|.|.|TRBV6-5
TGTGCCAGCAGTTACGCGGGACTCTTGACAGATACGCAGTATTTT
CASSYAGLLTDTQYF
>15|TRBJ1-4|TRBD1|.|TRBV29-1
TGCAGCGTGCTGAATCCCGGGACAGGGTCTGAAAAACTGTTTTTT
CSVLNPGTGSEKLFF
>15|TRBJ2-7|TRBD2|.|TRBV6-5
TGTGCCAGCAGATCGACTAGCGGGAGACAATCCGAGCAGTACTTC
CASRSTSGRQSEQYF
>20|TRBJ2-6|.|.|TRBV4-1
TGCGCCAGCAGCCAAGACGAAAAACTCCCCTCACTTACTGGGGCCAACGTCCTGACTTTC
CASSQDEKLPSLTGANVLTF
>15|TRBJ2-1|TRBD2|.|TRBV18
TGTGCCAGCTCACCAGGGGGACTAGCGGGCGATGAGCAGTTCTTC
CASSPGGLAGDEQFF
>12|TRBJ2-5|.|few|TRBV29-1
TGCAGCGTTGAAAGCCGCCAAGAGACCCAGTACTTC
CSVESRQETQYF
>15|TRBJ2-7|TRBD1|few|TRBV6-5
TGTGCCAGCAGTTACGCTGGACAGGTATTCCACGAGCAGTACTTC
CASSYAGQVFHEQYF
>13|TRBJ1-2|.|.|TRBV6-6
TGTGCCAGCAGTTACGGGAGGGACGGAGGCTACACCTTC
CASSYGRDGGYTF
>15|TRBJ1-4|.|.|TRBV7-8
TGTGCCAGCAGTCTCAATCGGGACTTTAATGAAAAACTGTTTTTT
CASSLNRDFNEKLFF
>13|TRBJ1-5|TRBD1|few|TRBV19
TGTGGGGTCGGGACAGTTAGCAATCAGCCCCAGCATTTT
CGVGTVSNQPQHF
>15|TRBJ2-1|TRBD2|medium-sized|TRBV7-8
TGTGCCAGCAGCTTAGAAAGACTAGCGGGAGCTGAGCAGTTCTTC
CASSLERLAGAEQFF
>15|TRBJ2-1|.|.|TRBV7-6
TGTGCCAGCAGCTCGATGCAGGGGAAAAACAATGAGCAGTTCTTC
CASSSMQGKNNEQFF
>16|TRBJ1-5|.|.|TRBV11-2
TGTGCCAGCAGCTTAACACGGGGGGCGCGAGGTCAGCCCCAGCATTTT
CASSLTRGARGQPQHF
>14|TRBJ1-1|.|.|TRBV6-6
TGTGCCAGCAGTCAGGGACGTATGAACACTGAAGCTTTCTTT
CASSQGRMNTEAFF
>15|TRBJ2-1|TRBD1|.|TRBV5-1
TGCGCCAGCAGCTTAGACAGGGGCTCCTACAATGAGCAGTTCTTC
CASSLDRGSYNEQFF
>14|TRBJ2-7|TRBD1|.|TRBV27
TGTGCCAGCAGTATGGACAGGGGAACCTACGAGCAGTACTTC
CASSMDRGTYEQYF
>14|TRBJ2-7|.|.|TRBV27
TGTGCCAGCAGTTTAAAGGGGCCCTACCTAGGGCAGTACTTC
CASSLKGPYLGQYF
>12|TRBJ2-3|.|.|TRBV7-2
TGTGCCAGCAGCCCATATACAGATACGCAGTATTTT
CASSPYTDTQYF
>16|TRBJ2-1|.|.|TRBV7-6
TGTGCCAGCAGCTATACAGGGGAGGGAGGATACAATGAGCAGTTCTTC
CASSYTGEGGYNEQFF
>13|TRBJ2-1|.|.|TRBV18
TGTGCCAGCTCTCCACCCCAGTCCAATGAGCAGTTCTTC
CASSPPQSNEQFF
>14|TRBJ1-1|.|medium-sized|TRBV10-3
TGTGCCATCAGTGGAGATGGGTGGAACACTGAAGCTTTCTTT
CAISGDGWNTEAFF
>15|TRBJ2-1|TRBD2|.|TRBV19
TGTGCCAGACCCAATACTAGCGGGAGAACGCGTGAGCAGTTCTTC
CARPNTSGRTREQFF
>14|TRBJ1-1|.|.|TRBV6-5
TGTGCCAGCAGTAAACGGGGTATCGGCACTGAAGCTTTCTTT
CASSKRGIGTEAFF
>13|TRBJ2-5|.|.|TRBV6-1
TGTGCCAGCAGGAGCGGTTGGGAGGAGACCCAGTACTTC
CASRSGWEETQYF
>11|TRBJ2-7|.|.|TRBV29-1
TGCAGCGTTTACAGCTCCTACGAGCAGTACTTC
CSVYSSYEQYF
>11|TRBJ1-1|.|.|TRBV29-1
TGCAGCGTTGCGGGGGTGGCTGAAGCTTTCTTT
CSVAGVAEAFF
>15|TRBJ2-5|TRBD1|.|TRBV4-1
TGCGCCAGCAGCCAGCTCAGGGGGCGCGAGGAGACCCAGTACTTC
CASSQLRGREETQYF
>13|TRBJ2-7|TRBD2|.|TRBV6-5
TGTGCCAGCGGGGCTAGCGGATCCTACGAGCAGTACTTC
CASGASGSYEQYF
>12|TRBJ1-1|.|few|TRBV6-5
TGTGCCACCTTTGGGGTGAACACTGAAGCTTTCTTT
CATFGVNTEAFF
>17|TRBJ2-7|TRBD2|.|TRBV28
TGTGCCAGCAGTTTATGGTCCCTAGCGGGAGGGCCAGGGGAGCAGTACTTC
CASSLWSLAGGPGEQYF
>17|TRBJ2-6|.|few|TRBV28
TGTGCCAGCAGTTTTGGAGGTGGGGCCTCTGGGGCCAACGTCCTGACTTTC
CASSFGGGASGANVLTF
>16|TRBJ2-7|.|.|TRBV10-3
TGTGCCATCACCGATAGCGGATACAAAGACGTGTACGAGCAGTACTTC
CAITDSGYKDVYEQYF
>14|TRBJ2-5|.|medium-sized|TRBV19
TGTGCCAGTAGCGAACCGGGACGCCGAGCGACCCAGTACTTC
CASSEPGRRATQYF
>16|TRBJ2-1|.|.|TRBV7-3
TGTGCCAGCAGCCCCCCCCTCCGGCTAGTGATCGATGAGCAGTTCTTC
CASSPPLRLVIDEQFF
>12|TRBJ1-1|.|once|TRBV7-9
TGTGCCAGCAGCTTAGGATACCAAGGGGCTTTCTTT
CASSLGYQGAFF
>14|TRBJ2-7|.|few|TRBV6-5
TGTGCCAGCAGCTCCCAAGGCCCAACCTACGAGCAGTACTTC
CASSSQGPTYEQYF
>13|TRBJ2-1|.|large|TRBV30
TGTGCCTGGAGTGCGGACTATCTCAATGAGCAGTTCTTC
CAWSADYLNEQFF
>15|TRBJ1-1|TRBD1|.|TRBV28
TGTGCCAGCAGTTTGGACAGGGCCATGAACACTGAAGCTTTCTTT
CASSLDRAMNTEAFF
>15|TRBJ1-5|.|.|TRBV7-9
TGTGCCAGCAGCTCCCCTGACAGGAGGGAACAGCCCCAGCATTTT
CASSSPDRREQPQHF
>18|TRBJ2-5|TRBD2|medium-sized|TRBV5-5
TGTGCCAGCAGCTTGGCCCAAGGACTAGCGAGATACCAAGAGACCCAGTACTTC
CASSLAQGLARYQETQYF
>14|TRBJ1-1|.|.|TRBV9
TGTGCCAGCAGTGAGATGGCGGGGGGGCCTGAAGCTTTCTTT
CASSEMAGGPEAFF
>17|TRBJ2-7|TRBD2|.|TRBV18
TGTGCCAGCTCACCACCTCCTGTGGGACTAGCGGTCCACGAGCAGTACTTC
CASSPPPVGLAVHEQYF
>12|TRBJ2-3|.|.|TRBV7-3
TGTGCCAGCAGCGCCGACGGTGGGGTTCGGTATTTT
CASSADGGVRYF
>16|TRBJ2-3|TRBD2|.|TRBV2
TGTGCCAGCAGGCTACTAGCGGGAGGGCCTGTAGATACGCAGTATTTT
CASRLLAGGPVDTQYF
>16|TRBJ2-7|.|.|TRBV25-1
TGTGCCAGCAGTGAACACGGGAGAGTAGGGGACTACGAGCAGTACTTC
CASSEHGRVGDYEQYF
>18|TRBJ2-1|TRBD2|few|TRBV18
TGTGCCAGCTCACCAAGGAGACTAGCGGCAGACTCCTACAATGAGCAGTTCTTC
CASSPRRLAADSYNEQFF
>13|TRBJ2-1|.|once|TRBV10-1
TGCGCCAGCTCGAGCGGGCAAAACAATGAGCAGTTCTTC
CASSSGQNNEQFF
>13|TRBJ2-1|TRBD2|few|TRBV7-2
TGTGCCAGCAGCTCTACGCCGGGACTAGAGCAGTTCTTC
CASSSTPGLEQFF
>15|TRBJ2-7|TRBD2|.|TRBV19
TGTGCCAGTAGTACCCGGACTAGCGGATCCTACGAGCAGTACTTC
CASSTRTSGSYEQYF
>17|TRBJ1-1|.|.|TRBV28
TGTGCCAGCAGTTTAATAGGGTCCAGCTCAATGAACACTGAAGCTTTCTTT
CASSLIGSSSMNTEAFF
>13|TRBJ1-1|.|.|TRBV5-4
TGTGCCAGCAGCCCCCGGACCAACACTGAAGCTTTCTTT
CASSPRTNTEAFF